The 14 T cell receptor beta chains listed next were all sequenced from one sample in a study of blood T cell repertoires in COVID-19 (TCRdb year 2020). Receptor libraries were prepared by the immunoSEQ multiplex PCR assay. The immuneACCESS repertoire file appears here via TCRdb, limited to in-frame rearrangements. These files lack a portion of the clones; in checked studies, under half of the deficit traces to unresolved V genes, and the cause of the others is not known. Here the sample has approximately 210,000 clones; approximately 82% occur a single time. The ten largest clonotypes hold approximately 12% of the sample. The sample consisted of peripheral blood. The origin of the receptors is a woman between 40 and 55 years old with acute or convalescent COVID-19.

The gene calls are TRBV3-1 (or the pseudogene TRBV3-2) and TRBJ1-2; D is uncertain. CDR3 length: 13 amino acids. V lost 4 bases and J lost 0, with 6 bases in between. Germline values: CDR1 LGHDT, CDR2 YNNKEL (reference sequence). The CDR3 spells CASSRSSNYGYTF. The CDR3 DNA follows: TGTGCCAGCAGCCGCAGTTCTAACTATGGCTACACCTTC.

In regard to this clone: The same CDR3 arises from other DNA sequences in this sample as well. The V gene is TRBV13, the J gene TRBJ1-6; D may be TRBD1 (5 bases). Trimming pared 0 bases from V and 2 bases from J, leaving 5 bases between. CDR3 length equals 15 residues. CDR1 is PRHDT, CDR2 FYEKMQ, per germline (reference sequence). CDR3 nucleotides: TGTGCCAGCAGCTTAGGACAGGCCTATAATTCACCCCTCCACTTT. It codes for CASSLGQAYNSPLHF.

This clone was found once. The genes are TRBV27 and TRBJ2-7, with D tentatively TRBD1 (6 bases). CDR3 length equals 16 residues. V lost 5 bases, J lost 0 bases, and 17 bases lay in between. CDR1 is MNHEY, CDR2 SMNVEV, per germline (reference sequence). This chain's CDR3 is CASSALGTRASYEQYF. The CDR3 DNA sequence: TGTGCCAGCAGTGCACTAGGGACACGAGCCTCCTACGAGCAGTACTTC.

The rearrangement links TRBV18 to TRBJ1-4; D is undetermined. Germline V gene data show CDR1 as KGHSH and CDR2 as LQKENI. V lost 2 bases and J 8 bases, leaving 9 bases between the germline ends. The CDR3 spans 13 residues. The CDR3, as DNA: TGTGCCAGCTCACCATCCCTCTTAGAAAAACTGTTTTTT. Translated: CASSPSLLEKLFF.

The V call is TRBV5-1, the J call TRBJ1-1; D ambiguous. The V gene lost 0 bases and the J gene lost 6 bases, with 9 bases spanning the gap. Germline CDR1 SGHRS, CDR2 YFSETQ. The CDR3 consists of 13 residues. This chain's CDR3 is CASSLAGISEAFF. The CDR3 DNA is TGCGCCAGCAGCTTGGCCGGGATCTCTGAAGCTTTCTTT. The whole variable domain, filled in from reference TRBV5-1 and TRBJ1-1, reads KAGVTQTPRYLIKTRGQQVTLSCSPISGHRSVSWYQQTPGQGLQFLFEYFSETQRNKGNFPGRFSGRQFSNSRSEMNVSTLELGDSALYLCASSLAGISEAFFGQGTRLTVV.

V gene TRBV6-1 combines with J gene TRBJ2-5; the match to TRBD2 covers 11 bases. This CDR3 region has 16 residues. Germline V gives CDR1 MNHNS, CDR2 SASEGT. Trimming cost V 4 bases and J 5 bases; bases outside gene matches: 9. The CDR3 sequence is CASSALAGGRGETQYF. As DNA, the CDR3 is TGTGCCAGCAGTGCCCTAGCGGGAGGCCGAGGTGAGACCCAGTACTTC.

This clone has just a few counts. The rearrangement uses TRBV6-1 and TRBJ2-7, with D uncertain. The CDR3 covers 13 residues. Germline assignment: CDR1 MNHNS and CDR2 SASEGT. V was trimmed by 2 bases and J by 4 bases, leaving 9 bases between them. The CDR3 region has the DNA TGTGCCAGCAGTGAAACGATGGCTTACGAGCAGTACTTC. The encoded protein is CASSETMAYEQYF.

The CDR3 DNA is TGTGCCAGCAGTGGTGACAGGGTCCTAGCCAAAAACATTCAGTACTTC. Its translation: CASSGDRVLAKNIQYF. J is TRBJ2-4 and V is TRBV2; 7 positions match TRBD1. The CDR3 loop spans 16 amino acids. With V trimmed by 4 bases and J by 0 bases, 6 bases remained unmatched. Germline CDR1 reads SNHLY; CDR2 reads FYNNEI.

This clone turned up a few times. The V gene is TRBV7-2, the J gene TRBJ2-1; 10 bases fit TRBD2. This CDR3 has 16 residues. CDR1 and CDR2 (germline): SGHTA, FQGNSA. After removal of 3 bases from V and 5 bases from J, the junction contained 7 bases not matched to a gene. In DNA form, the CDR3 reads TGTGCCAGCAGCTTTTTCCGGACTAGCGGAAACAATGAGCAGTTCTTC. This codes for CASSFFRTSGNNEQFF.

The chain carries TRBV10-1 and TRBJ1-6, with 7 nucleotides matching TRBD1. The trim removed 6 bases at V and 10 bases at J, leaving 12 bases unmatched. The CDR3 loop spans 15 amino acids. Per the germline V gene, CDR1 is WNHNN and CDR2 is SYGVQD (reference sequence). As DNA, the CDR3 is TGCGCCAGCAGGCCGTACAGGGGTTTGCGGTCACCCCTCCACTTT. It encodes CASRPYRGLRSPLHF.

The rearrangement links TRBV19 to TRBJ1-3, with TRBD1 as a possible D gene (6 bases). The CDR3 loop spans 15 amino acids. The germline V gene encodes CDR1 LNHDA and CDR2 SQIVND (reference sequence). V was pared by 5 bases and J by 7 bases, with 18 bases between. CDR3 sequence reads: CASSAYGTTGNTIYF. The CDR3 DNA sequence: TGTGCCAGTAGTGCCTACGGGACAACAGGGAACACCATATATTTT. Full variable domain (missing parts from reference TRBV19 and TRBJ1-3): DGGITQSPKYLFRKEGQNVTLSCEQNLNHDAMYWYRQDPGQGLRLIYYSQIVNDFQKGDIAEGYSVSREKKESFPLTVTSAQKNPTAFYLCASSAYGTTGNTIYFGEGSWLTVV.

The sample holds one count of this clone. The chain uses TRBV6-5 and TRBJ1-1; D is unclear. CDR1 is MNHEY, CDR2 SVGAGI, per germline. Trimming removed 6 bases from V and 10 bases from J, with 9 bases in between. CDR3 length: 10 residues. The CDR3: CASRDIAAFF. The CDR3 nucleotides read TGTGCCAGCAGAGACATTGCAGCTTTCTTT.

CDR3 amino acids: CASSFTTGTSGGEQYF. In DNA, the CDR3 is TGTGCCAGCAGCTTCACAACCGGGACTAGCGGGGGAGAGCAGTACTTC. The chain carries TRBV7-3 and TRBJ2-7, with TRBD2 matching 14 bases. The CDR3 contains 16 residues. Losses at the gene ends were 3 bases for V and 7 bases for J; bases not matched to a gene: 8. Germline loops: CDR1 SGHTA, CDR2 FQGTGA.

This chain links TRBV5-6 with TRBJ2-1; TRBD1 matches at 10 bases. The CDR3 sequence is 15 residues long. V trimming: 0 bases; J trimming: 5 bases; junction bases outside the gene matches: 2. The germline CDR1 and CDR2 sequences are SGHDT and YYEEEE. CDR3 sequence (DNA): TGTGCCAGCAGCTTGGGAGACAGGGGGCACAATGAGCAGTTCTTC. Translated, it gives CASSLGDRGHNEQFF.